These T cell receptor beta chains were read from a single sample in a study of T cells in tuberculosis. Only in-frame clones appear in the TCRdb table, and some are missing; sequencing was by immunoSEQ multiplex PCR. The table lists roughly 34,000 clones, under 98% of them singletons, with 6.2% in the top ten. Sequenced: PBMCs. Every receptor here comes from a donor aged 10-30 years with latent tuberculosis or without tuberculosis infection. Each CDR3 is given with its conserved first and last residue. A D gene is named only where the DNA matches it firmly. Clone size, where shown, is once, few, many, or a class for clones that have expanded.

clone_size: -
d_call: -
j_call: TRBJ1-4
v_call: TRBV4-1
cdr3_aa: CASSQGATAGREKLFF
cdr3_nt: TGCGCCAGCAGCCAAGGTGCTACCGCGGGTAGGGAAAAACTGTTTTTT

clone_size: -
d_call: -
j_call: TRBJ2-3
v_call: TRBV10-3
cdr3_aa: CAISIGIVPGGDTQYF
cdr3_nt: TGTGCCATCAGCATTGGGATTGTACCTGGGGGGGATACGCAGTATTTT

clone_size: -
d_call: -
j_call: TRBJ1-1
v_call: TRBV5-4
cdr3_aa: CASSLGRWRLENTEAFF
cdr3_nt: TGTGCCAGCAGCCTTGGACGTTGGAGGCTGGAGAACACTGAAGCTTTCTTT

clone_size: -
d_call: -
j_call: TRBJ1-4
v_call: TRBV6-1
cdr3_aa: CASTGFDEKLFF
cdr3_nt: TGTGCCAGCACGGGGTTCGATGAAAAACTGTTTTTT

clone_size: -
d_call: -
j_call: TRBJ1-2
v_call: TRBV27
cdr3_aa: CASSLSSLANYGYTF
cdr3_nt: TGTGCCAGCAGTTTATCGTCACTAGCTAACTATGGCTACACCTTC

clone_size: -
d_call: TRBD2
j_call: TRBJ2-1
v_call: TRBV4-2
cdr3_aa: CASSQEETSGYNEQFF
cdr3_nt: TGTGCCAGCAGCCAAGAGGAGACTAGCGGGTACAATGAGCAGTTCTTC

clone_size: -
d_call: TRBD2
j_call: TRBJ2-3
v_call: TRBV2
cdr3_aa: CASRNGGALHTQYF
cdr3_nt: TGTGCCAGCAGAAACGGGGGGGCTCTTCATACGCAGTATTTT

clone_size: -
d_call: -
j_call: TRBJ1-1
v_call: TRBV15
cdr3_aa: CATSRDNPLRRVKTEAFF
cdr3_nt: TGTGCCACCAGCAGAGATAACCCCTTGAGGAGGGTAAAGACTGAAGCTTTCTTT

clone_size: -
d_call: TRBD1
j_call: TRBJ1-1
v_call: TRBV5-4
cdr3_aa: CASSLTGITEAFF
cdr3_nt: TGTGCCAGTAGCTTGACAGGGATCACTGAAGCTTTCTTT

clone_size: medium-sized
d_call: -
j_call: TRBJ2-4
v_call: TRBV4-2
cdr3_aa: CASSQEGLDPSGENIQYF
cdr3_nt: TGTGCCAGCAGCCAAGAGGGACTTGACCCCTCAGGTGAAAACATTCAGTACTTC

clone_size: -
d_call: -
j_call: TRBJ2-1
v_call: TRBV4-2
cdr3_aa: CASSQEQWDIEQFF
cdr3_nt: TGTGCCAGCAGCCAAGAGCAGTGGGACATTGAGCAGTTCTTC

clone_size: -
d_call: TRBD1
j_call: TRBJ2-7
v_call: TRBV5-1
cdr3_aa: CASSLDPHRGYEQYF
cdr3_nt: TGCGCCAGCAGCTTGGACCCGCACAGGGGCTACGAGCAGTACTTC

clone_size: -
d_call: TRBD2
j_call: TRBJ2-3
v_call: TRBV5-1
cdr3_aa: CASSLGLADYTDTQYF
cdr3_nt: TGCGCCAGCAGCTTGGGACTAGCGGACTACACAGATACGCAGTATTTT

clone_size: -
d_call: TRBD2
j_call: TRBJ2-7
v_call: TRBV4-1
cdr3_aa: CASSLVGTSGRYEQYF
cdr3_nt: TGCGCCAGCAGCCTCGTCGGGACTAGCGGGCGCTACGAGCAGTACTTC

clone_size: -
d_call: TRBD2
j_call: TRBJ2-1
v_call: TRBV2
cdr3_aa: CASSPRLAGVYNEQFF
cdr3_nt: TGTGCCAGCAGTCCCCGACTAGCGGGCGTCTACAATGAGCAGTTCTTC

clone_size: -
d_call: -
j_call: TRBJ1-2
v_call: TRBV5-1
cdr3_aa: CASSPGRGTHPYGYTF
cdr3_nt: TGCGCCAGCAGCCCGGGTCGGGGGACCCACCCCTATGGCTACACCTTC

clone_size: -
d_call: -
j_call: TRBJ2-1
v_call: TRBV5-1
cdr3_aa: CASSFPPGDEQFF
cdr3_nt: TGCGCCAGCAGCTTTCCTCCGGGGGACGAGCAGTTCTTC

clone_size: -
d_call: -
j_call: TRBJ1-2
v_call: TRBV9
cdr3_aa: CASSVSGSYYGYTF
cdr3_nt: TGTGCCAGCAGCGTATCAGGGTCTTACTATGGCTACACCTTC

clone_size: -
d_call: -
j_call: TRBJ2-2
v_call: TRBV7-9
cdr3_aa: CASSPPRESNTGELFF
cdr3_nt: TGTGCCAGCAGTCCCCCCCGGGAGAGTAACACCGGGGAGCTGTTTTTT

clone_size: -
d_call: -
j_call: TRBJ1-4
v_call: TRBV27
cdr3_aa: CASSSRVGGEKLFF
cdr3_nt: TGTGCCAGCAGCAGCAGGGTGGGAGGTGAAAAACTGTTTTTT

clone_size: -
d_call: -
j_call: TRBJ2-5
v_call: TRBV13
cdr3_aa: CASSNSETQYF
cdr3_nt: TGTGCCAGCAGTAATTCCGAGACCCAGTACTTC

clone_size: -
d_call: -
j_call: TRBJ2-3
v_call: TRBV5-6
cdr3_aa: CASSFLAGRGDTQYF
cdr3_nt: TGTGCCAGCAGCTTTCTGGCGGGGCGAGGAGATACGCAGTATTTT

clone_size: -
d_call: TRBD1
j_call: TRBJ2-2
v_call: TRBV28
cdr3_aa: CASSKQGVSTGELFF
cdr3_nt: TGTGCCAGCAGTAAACAGGGGGTCAGCACCGGGGAGCTGTTTTTT

clone_size: -
d_call: -
j_call: TRBJ1-2
v_call: TRBV19
cdr3_aa: CASSHPTVGNYGYTF
cdr3_nt: TGTGCCAGTAGCCATCCGACAGTTGGGAACTATGGCTACACCTTC

clone_size: -
d_call: -
j_call: TRBJ2-7
v_call: TRBV15
cdr3_aa: CATSRGTYEQYF
cdr3_nt: TGTGCCACCAGCAGGGGGACATACGAGCAGTACTTC

clone_size: -
d_call: TRBD1
j_call: TRBJ1-4
v_call: TRBV30
cdr3_aa: CAWTGQGGEKLFF
cdr3_nt: TGTGCCTGGACCGGACAGGGTGGTGAAAAACTGTTTTTT

clone_size: once
d_call: TRBD2
j_call: TRBJ2-3
v_call: TRBV4-1
cdr3_aa: CASSRAGGLPDTQYF
cdr3_nt: TGCGCCAGCAGCCGAGCGGGGGGGCTCCCAGATACGCAGTATTTT

clone_size: -
d_call: -
j_call: TRBJ2-7
v_call: TRBV2
cdr3_aa: CASRSEMVLFEQYF
cdr3_nt: TGTGCCAGCAGGAGTGAGATGGTATTGTTCGAGCAGTACTTC

clone_size: -
d_call: -
j_call: TRBJ1-2
v_call: TRBV5-6
cdr3_aa: CASSPERRGGYTF
cdr3_nt: TGTGCCAGCAGCCCGGAGCGTCGCGGTGGCTACACCTTC

clone_size: -
d_call: -
j_call: TRBJ1-2
v_call: TRBV7-2
cdr3_aa: CASSLVVENYGYTF
cdr3_nt: TGTGCCAGCAGCTTAGTTGTGGAGAACTATGGCTACACCTTC

clone_size: once
d_call: -
j_call: TRBJ2-2
v_call: TRBV19
cdr3_aa: CASTKLPGTGNTGELFF
cdr3_nt: TGTGCCAGTACCAAACTACCCGGGACTGGAAACACCGGGGAGCTGTTTTTT

clone_size: -
d_call: TRBD2
j_call: TRBJ2-3
v_call: TRBV2
cdr3_aa: CASSEGLAGDTQYF
cdr3_nt: TGTGCCAGCAGTGAAGGACTAGCGGGAGATACGCAGTATTTT

clone_size: -
d_call: -
j_call: TRBJ2-7
v_call: TRBV2
cdr3_aa: CASSDSGYEQYF
cdr3_nt: TGTGCCAGCAGTGATTCAGGGTACGAGCAGTACTTC

clone_size: once
d_call: TRBD2
j_call: TRBJ2-3
v_call: TRBV9
cdr3_aa: CASSITSGTNTDTQYF
cdr3_nt: TGTGCCAGCAGCATAACTTCCGGGACTAACACAGATACGCAGTATTTT

clone_size: -
d_call: -
j_call: TRBJ2-6
v_call: TRBV19
cdr3_aa: CASSTNPGAGANVLTF
cdr3_nt: TGTGCCAGTAGCACTAATCCAGGGGCTGGGGCCAACGTCCTGACTTTC

clone_size: -
d_call: TRBD1
j_call: TRBJ2-1
v_call: TRBV5-6
cdr3_aa: CASSLGGQGSYNEQFF
cdr3_nt: TGTGCCAGCAGCTTGGGAGGACAGGGTTCCTACAATGAGCAGTTCTTC

clone_size: -
d_call: TRBD2
j_call: TRBJ2-5
v_call: TRBV5-1
cdr3_aa: CASSLAAGGGQETQYF
cdr3_nt: TGCGCCAGCAGCTTGGCGGCTGGCGGGGGCCAAGAGACCCAGTACTTC

clone_size: -
d_call: -
j_call: TRBJ2-1
v_call: TRBV5-1
cdr3_aa: CASSFPTLEQFF
cdr3_nt: TGCGCCAGCAGCTTTCCGACACTCGAGCAGTTCTTC

clone_size: -
d_call: -
j_call: TRBJ1-1
v_call: TRBV7-8
cdr3_aa: CASSLLTFRTDMNTEAFF
cdr3_nt: TGTGCCAGCAGCTTACTCACTTTTCGAACAGACATGAACACTGAAGCTTTCTTT

clone_size: -
d_call: -
j_call: TRBJ1-4
v_call: TRBV5-1
cdr3_aa: CASSLAEGQRNEKLFF
cdr3_nt: TGCGCCAGCAGCTTGGCCGAAGGTCAGAGGAATGAAAAACTGTTTTTT

clone_size: -
d_call: TRBD1
j_call: TRBJ2-5
v_call: TRBV27
cdr3_aa: CASSYSQGSYETQYF
cdr3_nt: TGTGCCAGCAGTTATTCACAGGGGTCCTACGAGACCCAGTACTTC

clone_size: once
d_call: -
j_call: TRBJ2-3
v_call: TRBV7-2
cdr3_aa: CASSSQSRDTQYF
cdr3_nt: TGTGCCAGCAGCTCCCAATCCAGAGATACGCAGTATTTT

clone_size: -
d_call: -
j_call: TRBJ2-3
v_call: TRBV19
cdr3_aa: CASRPSGERWGTDTQYF
cdr3_nt: TGTGCCAGTAGACCCAGCGGAGAAAGGTGGGGCACAGATACGCAGTATTTT

clone_size: -
d_call: -
j_call: TRBJ1-4
v_call: TRBV21-1
cdr3_aa: CASSKFLTTTNEKLFF
cdr3_nt: TGTGCCAGCAGCAAATTCCTAACCACAACTAATGAAAAACTGTTTTTT

clone_size: -
d_call: TRBD2
j_call: TRBJ2-1
v_call: TRBV5-1
cdr3_aa: CASSGRTSGSSYNEQFF
cdr3_nt: TGCGCCAGCAGCGGAAGGACTAGCGGGAGCTCCTACAATGAGCAGTTCTTC

clone_size: -
d_call: -
j_call: TRBJ1-2
v_call: TRBV6-1
cdr3_aa: CASSEDRHGYTF
cdr3_nt: TGTGCCAGCAGCGAAGACAGGCATGGCTACACCTTC

clone_size: -
d_call: -
j_call: TRBJ2-5
v_call: TRBV12-5
cdr3_aa: CASGPGQGGETQYF
cdr3_nt: TGTGCTAGTGGTCCCGGACAGGGAGGGGAGACCCAGTACTTC

clone_size: -
d_call: -
j_call: TRBJ2-7
v_call: TRBV2
cdr3_aa: CASRRESYEQYF
cdr3_nt: TGTGCCAGCAGACGGGAGTCCTACGAGCAGTACTTC

clone_size: -
d_call: -
j_call: TRBJ1-1
v_call: TRBV27
cdr3_aa: CASTPKPAQGWMAEAFF
cdr3_nt: TGTGCCAGCACTCCCAAACCTGCACAGGGTTGGATGGCTGAAGCTTTCTTT

clone_size: once
d_call: -
j_call: TRBJ1-2
v_call: TRBV4-2
cdr3_aa: CASSQVITGNYGYTF
cdr3_nt: TGTGCCAGCAGCCAAGTTATTACAGGGAACTATGGCTACACCTTC

clone_size: -
d_call: TRBD1
j_call: TRBJ1-1
v_call: TRBV29-1
cdr3_aa: CSAKGQPAAEAFF
cdr3_nt: TGCAGCGCCAAGGGACAGCCGGCTGCTGAAGCTTTCTTT